This T cell receptor (beta chain) came from a study of blood T cell repertoires in COVID-19. The overall study: Collection of acute and convalescent COVID-19 samples took place in the United States, Italy and Spain.

This clone was detected a few times. The CDR3 covers 15 residues. Germline loops: CDR1 SGHRS, CDR2 YFSETQ. V was pared by 1 base and J by 7 bases, with 8 bases of the junction left unmatched. TCRdb's copy holds only in-frame clones and misses some; the assay was immunoSEQ multiplex PCR. The sample consists of about 210,000 clones, roughly 80% of them appearing once. This TCR was sampled from a woman aged 65 to 85 with COVID-19, enrolled during active disease. The chain has TRBV5-1 and TRBJ1-1; the match to TRBD1 covers 9 bases. The sequenced sample consisted of peripheral blood. The CDR3 sequence: CASSLMTGGVGEAFF. DNA for the CDR3: TGCGCCAGCAGCTTGATGACAGGGGGAGTGGGTGAAGCTTTCTTT.